This entry lists 29 T cell receptor beta chains sequenced from one sample in a study of blood T cell repertoires in COVID-19. TCRdb keeps only in-frame clones here, not all; method: immunoSEQ multiplex PCR. The sample contains roughly 25,000 clones, roughly 86% of which appear only once. The material sequenced was peripheral blood. The receptors originated from a human donor with active COVID-19. The donor label of this sample is uncertain.

This chain connects TRBV19 to TRBJ2-3, with D maybe TRBD1 (6 bases). Between the trimmed V and J ends, which lost 5 bases and 2 bases, there was a span of 20 bases. Germline V gene sequence: CDR1 LNHDA, CDR2 SQIVND (reference sequence). CDR3 size: 17 residues. In nucleotides, the CDR3 is TGTGCCAGTAGTGACGCGGCCGGGACACATATCACAGATACGCAGTATTTT. It codes for CASSDAAGTHITDTQYF.

The V and J genes are TRBV12-3 or TRBV12-4 and TRBJ1-2, with no clear D. Trimming pared 5 bases from V and 7 bases from J, leaving 14 bases between. The CDR3 is 13 residues long. In nucleotides, the CDR3 is TGTGCCAGCAGTCCTACCGAGTTTCCTGGCTACACCTTC. Amino acids: CASSPTEFPGYTF.

This chain connects TRBV19 to TRBJ1-4, with 7 bases fitting TRBD1. V dropped 6 bases and J dropped 8; count of bases not matched to a gene: 3. CDR3 length equals 12 residues. In germline, CDR1 is LNHDA, CDR2 SQIVND (reference sequence). Written as DNA, the CDR3 is TGTGCCAGTAGGGTCAGGGGGGAAAAACTGTTTTTT. It encodes CASRVRGEKLFF.

In this sample, this clone turned up a few times. DNA for the CDR3: TGTGCCAGTAGTATAGATGGGAGAGACACAGATACGCAGTATTTT. This encodes CASSIDGRDTDTQYF. The V and J genes are TRBV19 and TRBJ2-3, with D possibly being TRBD2 (5 bases). The germline V and J ends were trimmed by 0 bases and 2 bases, with 9 bases remaining between them. The CDR3 spans 15 residues. In germline, CDR1 is LNHDA, CDR2 SQIVND (reference sequence).

This clone was counted a single time. The V and J genes are TRBV10-3 and TRBJ2-5; the D gene is possibly TRBD1 (6 bases). The CDR3 runs 13 residues. The V end lost 10 bases, the J end lost 2 bases, and 14 bases lay between the germline ends. Germline CDR1 reads ENHRY; CDR2 reads SYGVKD. DNA for the CDR3: TGTGCCAGCTCCCAGGACAGTCAAGAGACCCAGTACTTC. It codes for CASSQDSQETQYF.

J is TRBJ1-5 and V is TRBV19; no definite D call. Germline V gives CDR1 LNHDA, CDR2 SQIVND (reference sequence). The V gene lost 6 bases and the J gene lost 7 bases, with 16 bases spanning the gap. CDR3 length: 14 residues. The CDR3, as DNA: TGTGCCAGTAGGTACACTGGGGAGGGCCAGCCCCAGCATTTT. Translated: CASRYTGEGQPQHF.

This clone was seen a few times. This rearrangement joins TRBV27 to TRBJ1-5, with a tentative D call TRBD1 (5 bases). Germline loops: CDR1 MNHEY, CDR2 SMNVEV (reference sequence). This CDR3 region has 14 residues. With 5 bases removed from V and 6 bases from J, the gap between germline ends came to 14 bases. CDR3 residues: CASSRQGATQPQHF. CDR3 in DNA: TGTGCCAGCAGTCGGCAGGGTGCTACTCAGCCCCAGCATTTT.

This chain uses TRBV9 with TRBJ2-7; 11 bases match TRBD2. CDR3 length equals 15 residues. Unmatched junction bases numbered 5, after V lost 5 bases and J lost 1 base. Per germline, CDR1 SGDLS and CDR2 YYNGEE. CDR3 nucleotides: TGTGCCAGCAGTCCCACTAGCGGGAGTTCCTACGAGCAGTACTTC. It translates to CASSPTSGSSYEQYF.

The J gene is TRBJ2-3, the V gene TRBV6-4; 8 nucleotides match TRBD2. Per the germline V gene, CDR1 is MRHNA and CDR2 is SNTAGT. The CDR3 contains 15 residues. Trimming cost V 3 bases and J 2 bases; bases outside gene matches: 4. The CDR3 DNA sequence: TGTGCCAGCAGTGAAAAGGGACTAGTCACAGATACGCAGTATTTT. This sequence encodes CASSEKGLVTDTQYF.

The chain combines TRBV7-8 with TRBJ2-1; TRBD1 matches at 11 bases. This CDR3 contains 15 residues. V was pared by 5 bases and J by 5 bases, with 5 bases of the junction left unmatched. Germline V gene sequence: CDR1 SGHVS, CDR2 FQNEAQ. The CDR3, as DNA: TGTGCCAGCAGCCAGGGGACAGGGGGAAACAATGAGCAGTTCTTC. Protein sequence: CASSQGTGGNNEQFF. Using reference TRBV7-8 and TRBJ2-1 for the parts outside the CDR3, the full variable domain is GAGVSQSPRYKVAKRGQDVALRCDPISGHVSLFWYQQALGQGPEFLTYFQNEAQLDKSGLPSDRFFAERPEGSVSTLKIQRTQQEDSAVYLCASSQGTGGNNEQFFGPGTRLTVL.

The V gene is TRBV7-9, the J gene TRBJ2-2; D unclear. The germline V and J ends were trimmed by 6 bases and 0 bases, with 5 bases remaining between them. This CDR3 has 13 amino acids. Germline values: CDR1 SEHNR, CDR2 FQNEAQ (reference sequence). The CDR3 DNA reads as TGTGCCAGCAGAACAGCGAACACCGGGGAGCTGTTTTTT. Protein: CASRTANTGELFF.

V usage is TRBV2 and J usage is TRBJ1-1; tentatively, D is TRBD1 (5 bases). CDR1 SNHLY and CDR2 FYNNEI come from the germline V gene. Between the trimmed V and J ends, which lost 10 bases and 6 bases, there was a span of 15 bases. The CDR3 length is 12 residues. The CDR3 is CATTRRDAEAFF. DNA of the CDR3: TGTGCCACCACCCGCAGGGATGCTGAAGCTTTCTTT.

The count of this clone is one. CDR3 region: CASSPNRGLAGESSYNEQFF. CDR3 bases: TGTGCCAGCAGTCCTAACCGGGGACTAGCGGGGGAGAGCTCCTACAATGAGCAGTTCTTC. The V and J genes are TRBV6-4 and TRBJ2-1; 14 bases are shared with TRBD2. V gave up 5 bases and J gave up 0 bases; unmatched junction bases: 12. The CDR3 is 20 amino acids. The germline V gene has CDR1 MRHNA and CDR2 SNTAGT.

The V call is TRBV28, the J call TRBJ2-1, with unresolved D. Germline V gene lookup returns CDR1 MDHEN and CDR2 SYDVKM. The CDR3 extends over 10 amino acids. Trimming took off 4 bases at V and 7 bases at J, with 2 bases between the two ends. The CDR3 region is CASSSNEQFF. The CDR3, as DNA: TGTGCCAGCAGTTCAAATGAGCAGTTCTTC.

This chain joins TRBV30 and TRBJ1-5; D gene unclear. CDR1 and CDR2 from the germline V gene are GTSNPN and SVGIG (reference sequence). V lost 0 bases to trimming and J lost 4 bases, with 7 bases between them. The CDR3 has 13 amino acids. CDR3: CAWSVRVNQPQHF. The CDR3 DNA reads TGTGCCTGGAGTGTACGGGTTAATCAGCCCCAGCATTTT.

The chain has TRBV7-9 and TRBJ2-7, with 8 nucleotides matching TRBD2. The V and J ends lost 3 bases and 5 bases, in that order; junction bases with no gene match: 9. The CDR3 spans 15 residues. Looked up from germline, CDR1 is SEHNR and CDR2 is FQNEAQ (reference sequence). The CDR3 region is CASSLSLAGSNEQYF. The CDR3, as DNA: TGTGCCAGCAGCTTGTCTCTAGCGGGCTCTAACGAGCAGTACTTC.

This chain joins TRBV4-2 and TRBJ2-5; the D gene is possibly TRBD2 (5 bases). This CDR3 spans 16 amino acids. In germline, CDR1 is LGHNA, CDR2 YNFKEQ. V lost 2 bases to trimming and J lost 1 base, with 14 bases between them. Here the CDR3 DNA reads TGTGCCAGCAGCCAAATAAGTCGCAGCGGCCAAGAGACCCAGTACTTC. Its protein product is CASSQISRSGQETQYF.

The rearrangement uses TRBV30 and TRBJ2-4; TRBD1 matches 7 bases. J was trimmed by 6 bases and V by 2 bases; bases with no gene match: 7. The CDR3 is made up of 14 amino acids. Germline assignment: CDR1 GTSNPN and CDR2 SVGIG (reference sequence). Here the CDR3 reads CAWSPGTVINIQYF. The CDR3 region has the DNA TGTGCCTGGAGTCCCGGGACAGTCATAAACATTCAGTACTTC.

A few counts support this clone. The CDR3 region is CASSGQGYYGYTF. CDR3 bases: TGTGCCAGCAGCGGACAGGGGTACTATGGCTACACCTTC. The chain is built from TRBV6-5 and TRBJ1-2; 9 bases agree with TRBD1. Trimming took 6 bases from V and 3 from J; bases not matched to a gene: 2. This CDR3 comprises 13 residues. Germline V gene data show CDR1 as MNHEY and CDR2 as SVGAGI.

The chain recombines TRBV7-9 with TRBJ2-7; the match to TRBD1 covers 10 bases. The CDR3 runs to 17 residues. Germline values: CDR1 SEHNR, CDR2 FQNEAQ (reference sequence). V shed 5 bases and J 1 base; nucleotides not matched to a gene: 11. The CDR3 reads CASSPRPGQGLSYEQYF. As DNA, the CDR3 is TGTGCCAGCAGCCCCCGTCCGGGACAGGGGTTGTCCTACGAGCAGTACTTC.

The chain couples TRBV11-2 to TRBJ2-5, with D perhaps matching TRBD2 (5 bases). Germline CDR1 and CDR2: SGHAT and FQNNGV. The CDR3 totals 15 residues. V lost 6 bases and J lost 4, with 18 bases in between. This CDR3 reads CASRATGIKLETQYF. CDR3 DNA sequence: TGTGCCAGCAGAGCGACCGGGATCAAATTAGAGACCCAGTACTTC.

The CDR3 is CASRPPGEGNQPQHF. As DNA, the CDR3 is TGTGCAAGTCGCCCCCCCGGGGAAGGCAATCAGCCCCAGCATTTT. The chain uses TRBV12-2 and TRBJ1-5. TRBV12-2 is described as a pseudogene. The CDR3 is made up of 15 amino acids.

The CDR3 DNA follows: TGTGCCAGCACCGAGTGGGGGGGGGAGACCCAGTACTTC. It codes for CASTEWGGETQYF. The chain carries TRBV2 and TRBJ2-5, with 7 bases matching TRBD2. CDR3 length equals 13 residues. Germline trimming cut 7 bases from V and 5 bases from J; bases unmatched to any gene: 7. Germline V lookup: CDR1 SNHLY, CDR2 FYNNEI.

V gene TRBV4-2 combines with J gene TRBJ2-1; D unresolved. In germline, CDR1 is LGHNA, CDR2 YNFKEQ. This CDR3 contains 13 residues. Trimming pared 0 bases from V and 5 bases from J, leaving 5 bases between. The CDR3 nucleotides are TGTGCCAGCAGCCAAGAAGAGAACAATGAGCAGTTCTTC. This sequence encodes CASSQEENNEQFF.

V is TRBV19 and J is TRBJ1-1, with TRBD1 matching over 7 bases. Germline CDR1 is LNHDA and CDR2 is SQIVND (reference sequence). CDR3 length: 14 amino acids. J lost 1 base, V lost 4 bases, and 3 bases had no gene match. The CDR3 spells CASSRGQQNTEAFF. CDR3 nucleotide sequence: TGTGCCAGTAGTAGGGGACAGCAGAACACTGAAGCTTTCTTT.

The chain is built from TRBV30 and TRBJ2-1, with D possibly being TRBD2 (5 bases). This CDR3 is 14 amino acids long. The V end was cut by 0 bases, the J end by 6 bases, with 12 bases between. Germline V gene sequence: CDR1 GTSNPN, CDR2 SVGIG (reference sequence). The CDR3 DNA reads as TGTGCCTGGAGTGTAGGAGGCGCAACCAATGAGCAGTTCTTC. It encodes CAWSVGGATNEQFF.

The chain joins TRBV6-4 to TRBJ2-4, with 11 bases that match TRBD2. Per germline, CDR1 MRHNA and CDR2 SNTAGT. V dropped 3 bases and J dropped 2; count of bases not matched to a gene: 12. There are 19 residues in the CDR3. The CDR3 sequence: CASSEFPSGTSGPKNIQYF. CDR3 coding DNA: TGTGCCAGCAGTGAGTTCCCGTCCGGGACTAGCGGCCCCAAAAACATTCAGTACTTC.

The chain carries TRBV7-9 and TRBJ2-7; D gene unclear. V lost 1 base and J 6 bases, leaving 16 bases between the germline ends. The CDR3 runs 15 residues. CDR1 SEHNR and CDR2 FQNEAQ come from the germline V gene (reference sequence). The CDR3 nucleotides are TGTGCCAGCAGCTTAGTCGACGATCTGACGGGCGAGCAGTACTTC. The encoded protein is CASSLVDDLTGEQYF. The entire variable domain, with the rest obtained from reference TRBV7-9 and TRBJ2-7, is as follows: DTGVSQNPRHKITKRGQNVTFRCDPISEHNRLYWYRQTLGQGPEFLTYFQNEAQLEKSRLLSDRFSAERPKGSFSTLEIQRTEQGDSAMYLCASSLVDDLTGEQYFGPGTRLTVT.

Remarks on this clone: This sample includes further DNA sequences coding for the same CDR3. The chain combines TRBV12-3 or TRBV12-4 with TRBJ2-7; unclear D gene. V was trimmed by 5 bases and J by 1 base, leaving 6 bases between them. The CDR3 sequence is 12 residues long. In nucleotides, the CDR3 is TGTGCCAGCAGTCCCACTTCCTACGAGCAGTACTTC. Its protein is CASSPTSYEQYF.